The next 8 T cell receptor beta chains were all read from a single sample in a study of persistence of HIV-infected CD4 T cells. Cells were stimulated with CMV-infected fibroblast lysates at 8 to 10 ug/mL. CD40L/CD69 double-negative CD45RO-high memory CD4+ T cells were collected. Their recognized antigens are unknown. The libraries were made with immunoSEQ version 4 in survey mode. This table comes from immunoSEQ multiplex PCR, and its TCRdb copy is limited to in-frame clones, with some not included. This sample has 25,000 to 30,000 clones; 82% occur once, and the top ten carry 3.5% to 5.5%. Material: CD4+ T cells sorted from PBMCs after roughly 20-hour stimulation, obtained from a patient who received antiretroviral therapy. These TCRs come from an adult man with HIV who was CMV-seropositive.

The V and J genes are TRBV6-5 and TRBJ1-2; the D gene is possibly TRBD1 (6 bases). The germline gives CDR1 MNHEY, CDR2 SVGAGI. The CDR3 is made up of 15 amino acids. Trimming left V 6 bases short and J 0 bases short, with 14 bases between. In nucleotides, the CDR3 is TGTGCCAGCAGCCTCACACAGGGAACTAACTATGGCTACACCTTC. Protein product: CASSLTQGTNYGYTF.

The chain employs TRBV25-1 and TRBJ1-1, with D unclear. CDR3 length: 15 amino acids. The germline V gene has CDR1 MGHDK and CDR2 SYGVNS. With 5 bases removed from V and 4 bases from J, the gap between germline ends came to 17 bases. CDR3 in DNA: TGTGCCAGCAGTTCCACTTCATCCCGAGGCACTGAAGCTTTCTTT. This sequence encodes CASSSTSSRGTEAFF.

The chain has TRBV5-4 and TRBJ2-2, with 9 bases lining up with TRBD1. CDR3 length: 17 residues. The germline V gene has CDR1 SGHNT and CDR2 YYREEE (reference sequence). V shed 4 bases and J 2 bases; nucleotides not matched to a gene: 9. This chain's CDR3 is CASSRFLDRGNTGELFF. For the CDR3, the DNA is TGTGCCAGCAGCCGTTTCCTGGACAGGGGAAACACCGGGGAGCTGTTTTTT.

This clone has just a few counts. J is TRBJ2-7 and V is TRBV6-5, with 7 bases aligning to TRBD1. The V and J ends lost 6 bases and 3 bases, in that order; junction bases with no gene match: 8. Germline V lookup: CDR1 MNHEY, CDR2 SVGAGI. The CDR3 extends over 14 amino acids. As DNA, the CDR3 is TGTGCCAGCAGACGAGACAGGGTGGTCTACGAGCAGTACTTC. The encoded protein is CASRRDRVVYEQYF.

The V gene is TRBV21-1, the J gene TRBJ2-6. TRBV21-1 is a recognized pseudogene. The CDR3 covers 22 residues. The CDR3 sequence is CASSKALRTPKVGRTGANVLTF. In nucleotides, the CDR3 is TGTGCCAGCAGCAAAGCGCTTCGTACACCGAAAGTGGGAAGAACTGGGGCCAACGTCCTGACTTTC.

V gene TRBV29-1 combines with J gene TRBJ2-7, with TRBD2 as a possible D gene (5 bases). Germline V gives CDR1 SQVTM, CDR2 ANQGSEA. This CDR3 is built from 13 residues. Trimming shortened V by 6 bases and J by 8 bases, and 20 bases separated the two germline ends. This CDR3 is CSVRVNTATKQYF. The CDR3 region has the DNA TGCAGCGTGCGGGTCAACACCGCTACGAAGCAGTACTTC.

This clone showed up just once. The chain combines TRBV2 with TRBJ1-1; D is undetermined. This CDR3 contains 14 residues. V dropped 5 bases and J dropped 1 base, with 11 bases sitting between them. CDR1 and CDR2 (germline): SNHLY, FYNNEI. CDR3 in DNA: TGTGCCAGCAGTTCTACCGGCGGGAACACTGAAGCTTTCTTT. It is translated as CASSSTGGNTEAFF.

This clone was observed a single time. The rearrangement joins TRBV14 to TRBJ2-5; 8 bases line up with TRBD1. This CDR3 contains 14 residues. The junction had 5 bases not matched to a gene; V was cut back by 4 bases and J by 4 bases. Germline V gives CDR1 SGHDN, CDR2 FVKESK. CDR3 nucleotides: TGTGCCAGCAGCCCGAGACAGGGGTCAGAGACCCAGTACTTC. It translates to CASSPRQGSETQYF.